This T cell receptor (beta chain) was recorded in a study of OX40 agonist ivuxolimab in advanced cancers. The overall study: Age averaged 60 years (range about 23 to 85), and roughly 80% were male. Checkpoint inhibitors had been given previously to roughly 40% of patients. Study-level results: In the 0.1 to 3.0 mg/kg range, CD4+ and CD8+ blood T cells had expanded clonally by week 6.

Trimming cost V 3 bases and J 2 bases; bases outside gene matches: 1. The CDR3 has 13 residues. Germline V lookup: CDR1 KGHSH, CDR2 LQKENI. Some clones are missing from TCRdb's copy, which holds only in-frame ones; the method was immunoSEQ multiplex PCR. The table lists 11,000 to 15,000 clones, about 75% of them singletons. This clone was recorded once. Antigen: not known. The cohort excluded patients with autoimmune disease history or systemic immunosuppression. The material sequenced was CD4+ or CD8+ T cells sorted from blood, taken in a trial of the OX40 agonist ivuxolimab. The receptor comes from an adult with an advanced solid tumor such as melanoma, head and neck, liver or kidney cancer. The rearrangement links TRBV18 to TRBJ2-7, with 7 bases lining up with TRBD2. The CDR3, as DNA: TGTGCCAGCTCACCCGGGGGGACCTACGAGCAGTACTTC. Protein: CASSPGGTYEQYF.